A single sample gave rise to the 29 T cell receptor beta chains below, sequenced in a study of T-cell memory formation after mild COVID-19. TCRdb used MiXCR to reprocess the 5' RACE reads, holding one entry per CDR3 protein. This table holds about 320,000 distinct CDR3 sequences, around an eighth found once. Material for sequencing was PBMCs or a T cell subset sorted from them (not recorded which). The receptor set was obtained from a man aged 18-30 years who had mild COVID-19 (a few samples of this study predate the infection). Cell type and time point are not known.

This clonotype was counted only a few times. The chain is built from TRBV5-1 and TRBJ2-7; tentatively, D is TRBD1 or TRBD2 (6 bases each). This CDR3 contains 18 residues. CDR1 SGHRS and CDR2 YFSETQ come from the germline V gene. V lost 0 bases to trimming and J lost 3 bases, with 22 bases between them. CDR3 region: CASSLALDRGLYFYEQYF. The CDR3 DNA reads TGCGCCAGCAGCTTGGCCTTGGATCGGGGGCTGTATTTCTACGAGCAGTACTTC.

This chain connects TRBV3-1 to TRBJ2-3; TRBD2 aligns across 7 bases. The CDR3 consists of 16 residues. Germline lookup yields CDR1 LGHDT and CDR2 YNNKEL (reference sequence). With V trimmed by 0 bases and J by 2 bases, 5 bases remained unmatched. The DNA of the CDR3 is TGTGCCAGCAGCCAAGATGGACTAGACAACACAGATACGCAGTATTTT. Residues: CASSQDGLDNTDTQYF.

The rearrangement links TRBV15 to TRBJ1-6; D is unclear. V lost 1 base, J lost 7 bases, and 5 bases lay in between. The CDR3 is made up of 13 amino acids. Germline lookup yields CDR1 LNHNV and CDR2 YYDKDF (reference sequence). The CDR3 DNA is TGTGCCACCAGCAGAGGAGTCAATTCACCCCTCCACTTT. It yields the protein CATSRGVNSPLHF. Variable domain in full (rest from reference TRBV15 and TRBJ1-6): DAMVIQNPRYQVTQFGKPVTLSCSQTLNHNVMYWYQQKSSQAPKLLFHYYDKDFNNEADTPDNFQSRRPNTSFCFLDIRSPGLGDTAMYLCATSRGVNSPLHFGNGTRLTVT.

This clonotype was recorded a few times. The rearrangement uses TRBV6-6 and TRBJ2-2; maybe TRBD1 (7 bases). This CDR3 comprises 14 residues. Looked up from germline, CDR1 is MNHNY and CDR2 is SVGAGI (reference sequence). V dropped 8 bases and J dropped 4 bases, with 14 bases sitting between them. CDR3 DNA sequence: TGTGCCAGCCGGAGGGGGACAGTCACCGGGGAGCTGTTTTTT. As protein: CASRRGTVTGELFF.

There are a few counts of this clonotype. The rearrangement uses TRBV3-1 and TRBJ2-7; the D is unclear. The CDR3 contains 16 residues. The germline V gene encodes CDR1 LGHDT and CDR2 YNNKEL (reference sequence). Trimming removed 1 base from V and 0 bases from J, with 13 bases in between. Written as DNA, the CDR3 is TGTGCCAGCAGCCAAGGGGTCTTCGAGAGCTCCTACGAGCAGTACTTC. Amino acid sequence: CASSQGVFESSYEQYF.

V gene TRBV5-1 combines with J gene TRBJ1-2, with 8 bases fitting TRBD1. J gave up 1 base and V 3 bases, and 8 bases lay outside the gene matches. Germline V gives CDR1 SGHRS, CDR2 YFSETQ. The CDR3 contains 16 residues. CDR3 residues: CASSWTTGVGNYGYTF. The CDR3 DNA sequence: TGCGCCAGCAGCTGGACGACAGGGGTCGGTAACTATGGCTACACCTTC.

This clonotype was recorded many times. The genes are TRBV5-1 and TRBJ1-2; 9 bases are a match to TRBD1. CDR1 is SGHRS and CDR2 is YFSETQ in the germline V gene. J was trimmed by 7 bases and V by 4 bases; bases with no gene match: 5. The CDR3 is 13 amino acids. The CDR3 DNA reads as TGCGCCAGCAGCCCGGGACAGGGTGGTGGCTACACCTTC. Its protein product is CASSPGQGGGYTF.

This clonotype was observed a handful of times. The CDR3 region is CASPLAEPQHF. CDR3 coding DNA: TGTGCCAGCCCCTTGGCGGAGCCCCAGCATTTT. The V and J genes are TRBV18 and TRBJ1-5; D is unclear. Trimming removed 8 bases from V and 8 bases from J, with 10 bases in between. The germline CDR1 and CDR2 sequences are KGHSH and LQKENI. This CDR3 is 11 amino acids long.

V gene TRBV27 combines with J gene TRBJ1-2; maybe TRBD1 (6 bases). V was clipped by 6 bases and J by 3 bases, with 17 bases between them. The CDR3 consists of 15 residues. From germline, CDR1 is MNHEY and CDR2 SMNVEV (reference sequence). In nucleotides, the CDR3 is TGTGCCAGCAGGCCCCAGGGGTTTCTCGACTATGGCTACACCTTC. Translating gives CASRPQGFLDYGYTF.

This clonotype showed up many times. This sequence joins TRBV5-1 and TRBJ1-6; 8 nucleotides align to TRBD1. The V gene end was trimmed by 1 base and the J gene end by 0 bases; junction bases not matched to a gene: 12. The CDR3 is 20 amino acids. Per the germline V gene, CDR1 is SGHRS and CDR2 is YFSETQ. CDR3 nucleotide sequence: TGCGCCAGCAGCTTGTCCCCCGCTCGACAGGGGAGCTCCTATAATTCACCCCTCCACTTT. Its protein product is CASSLSPARQGSSYNSPLHF.

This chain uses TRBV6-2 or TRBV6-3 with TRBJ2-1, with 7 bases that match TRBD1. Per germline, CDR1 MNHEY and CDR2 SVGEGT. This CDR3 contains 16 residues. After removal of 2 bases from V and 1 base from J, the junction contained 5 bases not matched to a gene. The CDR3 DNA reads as TGTGCCAGCAGTTACCTGGTGACAGGGTCCTACAATGAGCAGTTCTTC. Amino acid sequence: CASSYLVTGSYNEQFF.

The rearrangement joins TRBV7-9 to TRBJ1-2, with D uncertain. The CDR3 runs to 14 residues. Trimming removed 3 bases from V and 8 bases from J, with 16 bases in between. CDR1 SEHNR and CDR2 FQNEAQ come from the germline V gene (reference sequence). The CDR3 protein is CASSFSGVESGYTF. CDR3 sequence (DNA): TGTGCCAGCAGCTTCTCAGGAGTAGAATCGGGCTACACCTTC.

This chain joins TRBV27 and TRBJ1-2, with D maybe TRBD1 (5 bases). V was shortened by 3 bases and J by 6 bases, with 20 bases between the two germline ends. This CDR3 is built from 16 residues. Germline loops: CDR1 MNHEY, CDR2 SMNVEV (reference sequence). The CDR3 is CASSLGSSFGDHGYTF. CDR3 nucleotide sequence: TGTGCCAGCAGTTTGGGTTCTTCGTTCGGGGACCATGGCTACACCTTC.

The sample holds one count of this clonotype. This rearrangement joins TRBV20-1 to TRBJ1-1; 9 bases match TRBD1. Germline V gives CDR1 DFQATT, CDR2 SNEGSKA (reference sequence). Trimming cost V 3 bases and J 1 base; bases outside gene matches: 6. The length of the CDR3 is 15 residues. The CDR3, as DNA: TGCAGTGCTAGCGGACAGGGGCGGTGGAACACTGAAGCTTTCTTT. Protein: CSASGQGRWNTEAFF.

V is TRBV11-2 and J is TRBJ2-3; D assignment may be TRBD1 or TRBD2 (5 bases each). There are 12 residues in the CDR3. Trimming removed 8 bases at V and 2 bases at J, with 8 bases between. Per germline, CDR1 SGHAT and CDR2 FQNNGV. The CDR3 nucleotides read TGTGCCAGCGGGGGAACCACAGATACGCAGTATTTT. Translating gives CASGGTTDTQYF.

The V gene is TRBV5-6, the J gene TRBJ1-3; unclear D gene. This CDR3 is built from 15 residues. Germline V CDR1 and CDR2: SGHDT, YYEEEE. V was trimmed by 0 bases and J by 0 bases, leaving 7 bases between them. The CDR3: CASSLAPDSGNTIYF. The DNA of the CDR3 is TGTGCCAGCAGCTTGGCCCCGGACTCTGGAAACACCATATATTTT.

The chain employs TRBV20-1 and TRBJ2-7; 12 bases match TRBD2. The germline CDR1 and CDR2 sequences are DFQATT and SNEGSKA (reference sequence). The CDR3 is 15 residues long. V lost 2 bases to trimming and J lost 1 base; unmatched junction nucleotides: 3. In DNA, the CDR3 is TGCAGTGCTAGAAAACTAGCGGGGGGATCCTACGAGCAGTACTTC. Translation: CSARKLAGGSYEQYF.

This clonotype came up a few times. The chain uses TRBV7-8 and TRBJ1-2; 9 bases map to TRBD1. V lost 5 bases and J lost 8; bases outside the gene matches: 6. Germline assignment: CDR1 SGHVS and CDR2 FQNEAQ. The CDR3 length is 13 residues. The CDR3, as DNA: TGTGCCAGCAGCCCGCGAACAGGGGGCGGCTACACCTTC. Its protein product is CASSPRTGGGYTF.

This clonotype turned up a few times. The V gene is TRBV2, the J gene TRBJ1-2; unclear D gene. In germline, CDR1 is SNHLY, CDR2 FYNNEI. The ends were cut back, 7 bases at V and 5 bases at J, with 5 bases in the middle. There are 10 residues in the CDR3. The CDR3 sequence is CASKDYGYTF. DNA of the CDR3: TGTGCCAGCAAGGATTATGGCTACACCTTC.

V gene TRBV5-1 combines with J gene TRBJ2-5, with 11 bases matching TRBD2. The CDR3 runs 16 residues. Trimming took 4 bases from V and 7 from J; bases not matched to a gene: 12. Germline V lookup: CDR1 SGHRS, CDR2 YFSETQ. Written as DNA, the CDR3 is TGCGCCAGCAGCCCACCGGTCGTAGGACTAGCGGGGACCCAGTACTTC. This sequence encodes CASSPPVVGLAGTQYF.

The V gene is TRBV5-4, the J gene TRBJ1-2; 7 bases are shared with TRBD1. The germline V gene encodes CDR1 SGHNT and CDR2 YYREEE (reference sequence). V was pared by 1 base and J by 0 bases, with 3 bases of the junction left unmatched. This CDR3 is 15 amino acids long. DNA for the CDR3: TGTGCCAGCAGCTTGCGGACAGGCGCTAACTATGGCTACACCTTC. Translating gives CASSLRTGANYGYTF.

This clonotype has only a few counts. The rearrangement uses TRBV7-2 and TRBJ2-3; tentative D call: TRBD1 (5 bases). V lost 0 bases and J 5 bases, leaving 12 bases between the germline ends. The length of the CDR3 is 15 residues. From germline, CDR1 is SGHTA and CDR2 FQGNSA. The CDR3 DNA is TGTGCCAGCAGCTTAGCTGCAGCTAGGGGAGATACGCAGTATTTT. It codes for CASSLAAARGDTQYF.

CDR3 loop: CASSLAGGNRNEQFF. CDR3 in DNA: TGTGCCAGCTCCTTAGCGGGGGGTAATAGGAATGAGCAGTTCTTC. V is TRBV6-6 and J is TRBJ2-1, with 10 nucleotides matching TRBD2. The CDR3 is 15 amino acids. J lost 7 bases, V lost 8 bases, and 11 bases had no gene match. Germline V CDR1 and CDR2: MNHNY, SVGAGI (reference sequence).

The chain's CDR3 is CASSSGQADTQYF. The CDR3 nucleotides read TGTGCCAGCAGCTCTGGACAGGCAGATACGCAGTATTTT. The chain recombines TRBV11-2 with TRBJ2-3; TRBD1 agrees at 7 bases. The V gene's germline CDR1 is SGHAT and CDR2 FQNNGV. V lost 4 bases to trimming and J lost 4 bases; unmatched junction nucleotides: 2. The CDR3 consists of 13 residues.

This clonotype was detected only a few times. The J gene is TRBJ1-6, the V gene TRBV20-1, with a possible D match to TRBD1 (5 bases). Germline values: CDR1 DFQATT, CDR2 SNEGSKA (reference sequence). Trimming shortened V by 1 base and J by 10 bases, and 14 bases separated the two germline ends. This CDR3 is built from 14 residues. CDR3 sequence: CSARVGVSGSPLHF. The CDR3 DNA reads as TGCAGTGCTAGAGTAGGGGTATCGGGCTCACCCCTCCACTTT.

CDR3 nucleotide sequence: TGTGCCAGCAGCGGGACAGTAAATCAGCCCCAGCATTTT. Translation gives CASSGTVNQPQHF. The rearrangement uses TRBV12-3 or TRBV12-4 and TRBJ1-5; 7 bases agree with TRBD1. This CDR3 has 13 amino acids. The V and J ends lost 6 bases and 4 bases, in that order; junction bases with no gene match: 3.

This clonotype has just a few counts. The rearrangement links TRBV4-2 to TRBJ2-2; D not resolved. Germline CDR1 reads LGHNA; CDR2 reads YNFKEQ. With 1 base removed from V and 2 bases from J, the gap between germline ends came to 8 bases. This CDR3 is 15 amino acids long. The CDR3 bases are TGTGCCAGCAGCCAAGCCCAAGAAAACACCGGGGAGCTGTTTTTT. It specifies CASSQAQENTGELFF.

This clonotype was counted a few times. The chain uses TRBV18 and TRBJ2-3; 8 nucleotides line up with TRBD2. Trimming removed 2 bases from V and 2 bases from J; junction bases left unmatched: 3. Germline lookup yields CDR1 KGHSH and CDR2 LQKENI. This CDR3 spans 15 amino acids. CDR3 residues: CASSPVRGDTDTQYF. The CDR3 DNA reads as TGTGCCAGCTCACCAGTGCGGGGGGACACAGATACGCAGTATTTT.

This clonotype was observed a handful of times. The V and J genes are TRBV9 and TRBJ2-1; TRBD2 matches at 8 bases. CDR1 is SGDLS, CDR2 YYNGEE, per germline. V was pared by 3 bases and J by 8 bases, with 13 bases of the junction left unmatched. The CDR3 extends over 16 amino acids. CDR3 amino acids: CASSASTGTSGDEQFF. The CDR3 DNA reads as TGTGCCAGCAGCGCCTCGACCGGGACTAGTGGCGATGAGCAGTTCTTC. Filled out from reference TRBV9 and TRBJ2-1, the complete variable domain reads DSGVTQTPKHLITATGQRVTLRCSPRSGDLSVYWYQQSLDQGLQFLIQYYNGEERAKGNILERFSAQQFPDLHSELNLSSLELGDSALYFCASSASTGTSGDEQFFGPGTRLTVL.